The rows below give T cell receptor beta chains drawn from one sample of a study of molecular identifiers for immune sequencing clone quantification. TCRdb re-called the PCR reads through MiXCR, storing one row per CDR3 protein. The sample yields about half a million distinct CDR3 sequences, roughly 25% seen once. Input material: naive CD8+ T cells from blood, with Jurkat cell RNA spiked in. The receptors here all came from a human donor in good health. Some libraries in this study had Jurkat cell RNA spiked in. Each CDR3 is given without its conserved first and last residue.

CDR3 length	V gene	J gene	CDR3 protein
12	TRBV19	TRBJ2-2	ATHRQGWTGELF
13	TRBV4-3	TRBJ2-7	ASSQEVARAHEQY
12	TRBV6-2/TRBV6-3	TRBJ2-1	ASTPRVGESEQF
13	TRBV24-1	TRBJ2-1	ATSAPPGAYNEQS
13	TRBV6-5	TRBJ1-5	ASQSYRDSNQPQH
15	TRBV20-1	TRBJ2-7	SAWARVAGGPSYEQY
15	TRBV20-1	TRBJ1-1	SARDRGKGAWNTEAF
12	TRBV5-1	TRBJ2-3	ASSHGQLIDTQY
14	TRBV7-2	TRBJ2-3	ASSSLGTVITDTQY
13	TRBV7-9	TRBJ2-5	ASSPQIRPQETRY
12	TRBV25-1	TRBJ2-7	ASRSGQGIYEQY
11	TRBV27	TRBJ1-1	ASRVQGDTEAF
14	TRBV6-2/TRBV6-3	TRBJ1-1	ASSYDPDSPNTEAF
13	TRBV9	TRBJ2-7	ASSVFLAPTYEQY
12	TRBV19	TRBJ1-1	ASSIGLKNTEAF
10	TRBV12-5	TRBJ2-1	ASGIGTTEQF
11	TRBV20-1	TRBJ2-7	SAPTGGSHEQY
13	TRBV28	TRBJ2-5	ASAAPHGGEETQY
12	TRBV28	TRBJ1-1	ASSLRGGQVDAF
11	TRBV28	TRBJ2-3	TSSLASAVTQY
14	TRBV7-2	TRBJ1-2	ASSLGVWDRVFGYT
12	TRBV25-1	TRBJ2-5	ASSEVVGGETQY
17	TRBV3-1	TRBJ2-5	ASSPTDPKARERLETQY
10	TRBV12-3/TRBV12-4	TRBJ1-1	AGGVKNTEAF
13	TRBV5-3	TRBJ2-7	ASSSGQGAAYEQY
12	TRBV6-5	TRBJ2-3	ASSYLGTTDTQY
12	TRBV4-3	TRBJ2-7	ASSVYRGAYEQY
12	TRBV19	TRBJ2-7	ASSYSADHYEQY
11	TRBV29-1	TRBJ1-1	SGGTGEYSEAF
14	TRBV12-3/TRBV12-4	TRBJ2-3	ASSFVIARRADTQY
13	TRBV20-1	TRBJ2-7	SARDRLQVSYAQY
14	TRBV29-1	TRBJ1-4	SVVGDRGHAGEKLF
16	TRBV7-2	TRBJ2-3	ASSLPGPHSLSTDTQY
9	TRBV20-1	TRBJ2-3	SVGAPDTQY
10	TRBV4-3	TRBJ2-3	ASTSTSDTQY
12	TRBV6-2/TRBV6-3	TRBJ2-7	ASSQNRDTYEQY
11	TRBV5-1	TRBJ1-1	ASSLGAPTEAF
11	TRBV27	TRBJ2-7	ASSPGGPHEQY
13	TRBV4-1	TRBJ2-1	ASSQERYSYNEQF
18	TRBV2	TRBJ2-4	ASSKIPGQGTTLAKDIQY
12	TRBV7-2	TRBJ1-2	ASSLITRGSGYT
15	TRBV7-9	TRBJ1-4	ASSSPRTGGVLGKLF
13	TRBV27	TRBJ2-3	ASSFNRMSTDTQY